A selection of T cell receptor beta chains follows, all from one sample in a study of blood T cell repertoires in COVID-19. The data were produced by immunoSEQ multiplex PCR, yet TCRdb's version contains in-frame clones alone and is incomplete. Of roughly 43,000 clones listed, approximately 82% are singletons. Sequenced: peripheral blood. The source is a woman in her sixties or seventies with acute or convalescent COVID-19. Each CDR3 is given with its conserved first and last residue. Each record gives: D gene, clone size, V gene, J gene, CDR3 DNA, CDR3 protein. The D gene is left open where the match is weak. Size is omitted from some rows. Given values are once, few, many or a class for expanded clones.

>TRBD2|NA|TRBV29-1|TRBJ2-1
TGCAGCGTTGAAGGGGCTAGCGGGAGAAGGTCCAATGAGCAGTTCTTC
CSVEGASGRRSNEQFF
>NA|NA|TRBV5-1|TRBJ2-1
TGCGCCAGCAGCTTCGACAATGAGCAGTTCTTC
CASSFDNEQFF
>NA|NA|TRBV5-6|TRBJ1-4
TGTGCCAGCAGCGGAGGGGCACTGGATGAAAAACTGTTTTTT
CASSGGALDEKLFF
>NA|once|TRBV7-2|TRBJ2-4
TGTGCCAGCAGCCCACAGGGATTTATAGCCAAAAACATTCAGTACTTC
CASSPQGFIAKNIQYF
>NA|NA|TRBV9|TRBJ2-1
TGTGCCAGCAGCGTAGACTTCTACAATGAGCAGTTCTTC
CASSVDFYNEQFF
>NA|NA|TRBV10-1|TRBJ2-1
TGCGCCAGCAGTGAGTCGTACAGGGCGGACTACAATGAGCAGTTCTTC
CASSESYRADYNEQFF
>NA|NA|TRBV25-1|TRBJ1-2
TGTGCCAGCAGGAAAGAACAGCACTATGGCTACACCTTC
CASRKEQHYGYTF
>NA|NA|TRBV11-2|TRBJ1-5
TGTGCCAGCAGCTTAGTCAGCGAGGGCCAGCCCCAGCATTTT
CASSLVSEGQPQHF
>NA|NA|TRBV28|TRBJ2-7
TGTGCCAGCAGTTTGTCAGGTCCCTACGAGCAGTACTTC
CASSLSGPYEQYF
>NA|NA|TRBV30|TRBJ2-7
TGTGCCTGGAGAGCCACTGGGTCAGGGAACTACGAGCAGTACTTC
CAWRATGSGNYEQYF
>TRBD1|NA|TRBV18|TRBJ1-2
TGTGCCAGCTCACCAACCGGGACAATCCAGGGGGATGGCTACACCTTC
CASSPTGTIQGDGYTF
>TRBD1|NA|TRBV6-5|TRBJ2-5
TGTGCCAGCATTCGGACAGGGACGGAGACCCAGTACTTC
CASIRTGTETQYF
>TRBD2|NA|TRBV10-2|TRBJ2-3
TGCGCCAGCAGTGAGATGACTAGCGGGAGTGGAGATACGCAGTATTTT
CASSEMTSGSGDTQYF
>NA|medium-sized|TRBV7-8|TRBJ1-1
TGTGCCAGCAGCGCTAGTATGAACACTGAAGCTTTCTTT
CASSASMNTEAFF
>NA|NA|TRBV5-4|TRBJ2-1
TGTGCCAGCAGCTCGGACAGCTACAATGAGCAGTTCTTC
CASSSDSYNEQFF
>NA|NA|TRBV10-3|TRBJ1-2
TGTGCCATCAGTGGTGTCAGGAAGGGCTACACCTTC
CAISGVRKGYTF
>NA|NA|TRBV4-1|TRBJ1-4
TGCGCCAGCAGCCAAGATTTGACAGGACGATCAACTAATGAAAAACTGTTTTTT
CASSQDLTGRSTNEKLFF
>NA|once|TRBV29-1|TRBJ1-1
TGCAGCGTTGAAGTTTCAGGGAACACTGAAGCTTTCTTT
CSVEVSGNTEAFF
>TRBD1|NA|TRBV2|TRBJ1-5
TGTGCCAGCAGGCGACAGGGGTTGGGCAATCAGCCCCAGCATTTT
CASRRQGLGNQPQHF
>TRBD1|NA|TRBV3-1/TRBV3-2|TRBJ2-7
TGTGCCAGCAGCCAAGCAATGAACAGGGGCCACGAGCAGTACTTC
CASSQAMNRGHEQYF
>NA|NA|TRBV24-1|TRBJ2-7
TGTGCCACCAGTGATAGAGCTTACGAGCAGTACTTC
CATSDRAYEQYF
>NA|few|TRBV28|TRBJ1-2
TGTGCCAGCAGTAGTATCAGGACAGACAAAAAAGGCTACACCTTC
CASSSIRTDKKGYTF
>NA|NA|TRBV25-1|TRBJ1-1
TGTGCCAGCTCCTGGGAAGGGGATGCCACTGAAGCTTTCTTT
CASSWEGDATEAFF